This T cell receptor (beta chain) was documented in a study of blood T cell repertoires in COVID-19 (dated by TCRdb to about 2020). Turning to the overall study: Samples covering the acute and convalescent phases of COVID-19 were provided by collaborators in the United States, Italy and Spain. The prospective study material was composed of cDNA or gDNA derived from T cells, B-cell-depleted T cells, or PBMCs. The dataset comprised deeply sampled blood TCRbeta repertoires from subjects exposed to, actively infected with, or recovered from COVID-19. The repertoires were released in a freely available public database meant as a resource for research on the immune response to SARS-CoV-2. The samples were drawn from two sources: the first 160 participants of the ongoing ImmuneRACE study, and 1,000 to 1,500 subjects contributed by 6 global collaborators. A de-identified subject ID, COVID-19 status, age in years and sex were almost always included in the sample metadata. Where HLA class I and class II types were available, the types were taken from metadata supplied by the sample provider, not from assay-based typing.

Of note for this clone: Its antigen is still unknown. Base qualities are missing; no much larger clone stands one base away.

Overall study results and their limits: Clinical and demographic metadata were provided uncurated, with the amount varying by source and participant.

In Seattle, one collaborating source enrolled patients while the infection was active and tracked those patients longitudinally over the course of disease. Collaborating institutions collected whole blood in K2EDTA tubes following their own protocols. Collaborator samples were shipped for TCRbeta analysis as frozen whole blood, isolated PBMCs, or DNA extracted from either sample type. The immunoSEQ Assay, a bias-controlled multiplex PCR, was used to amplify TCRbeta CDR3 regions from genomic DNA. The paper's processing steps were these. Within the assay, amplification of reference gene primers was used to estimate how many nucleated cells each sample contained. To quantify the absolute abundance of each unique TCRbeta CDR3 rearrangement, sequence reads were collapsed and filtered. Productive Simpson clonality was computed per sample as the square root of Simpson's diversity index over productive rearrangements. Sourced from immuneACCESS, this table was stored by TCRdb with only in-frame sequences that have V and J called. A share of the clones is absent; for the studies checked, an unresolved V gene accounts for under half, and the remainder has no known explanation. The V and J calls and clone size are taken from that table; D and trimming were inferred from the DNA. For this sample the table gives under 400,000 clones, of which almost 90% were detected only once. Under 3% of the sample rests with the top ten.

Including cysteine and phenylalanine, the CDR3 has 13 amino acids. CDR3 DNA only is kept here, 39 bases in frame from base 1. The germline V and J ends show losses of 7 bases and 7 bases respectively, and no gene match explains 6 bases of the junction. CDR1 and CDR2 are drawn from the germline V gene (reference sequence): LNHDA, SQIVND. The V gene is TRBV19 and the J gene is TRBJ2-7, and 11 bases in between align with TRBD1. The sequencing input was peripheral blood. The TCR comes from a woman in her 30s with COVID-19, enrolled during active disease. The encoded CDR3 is CASMDRGRREQYF. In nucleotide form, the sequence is TGTGCCAGTATGGACAGGGGGCGGCGAGAGCAGTACTTC.